This TCR beta chain was captured by sequencing in a study of technical replicates of blood from a handful of donors. The protocol was immunoSEQ multiplex PCR, while the TCRdb copy is restricted to in-frame clones and leaves out a portion. The profile shows around 80,000 clones, roughly 98% of them singletons. There are 16 residues in the CDR3. Germline V lookup: CDR1 SGHDT, CDR2 YYEEEE. The J segment lost 4 bases and the V segment lost 4 bases, leaving 10 bases of the junction unmatched. Specimen: T cells isolated from PBMCs. This clonotype was sampled from a human donor in good health. The V call is TRBV5-6, the J call TRBJ2-1, with 8 nucleotides matching TRBD2. The CDR3 reads CASSPLRAGAYNEQFF. The CDR3 nucleotides are TGTGCCAGCAGCCCTCTACGAGCGGGAGCTTACAATGAGCAGTTCTTC.